This T cell receptor (beta chain) was obtained from a study of shared clonotypes between healthy human individuals. The CDR3 loop spans 15 amino acids. Germline loops: CDR1 MDHEN, CDR2 SYDVKM. V shed 1 base and J shed 5 bases, with 12 bases lying between them. Donors, healthy HIV-negative adults, lacked recent acute infections or vaccinations. Sequencing was performed with immunoSEQ multiplex PCR; in TCRdb, only in-frame clones are kept and a portion is missing. Of 650,000 to 800,000 clones in the sample, roughly 72% were seen once. Input material: memory CD4+ T cells sorted from blood. Subset specified: CD45RA-negative fraction. This clonotype was sampled from a woman in her twenties or thirties in good health. The chain combines TRBV28 with TRBJ1-5; no clear D. The CDR3 bases are TGTGCCAGCAGTTTATATTTTGGGGAACATCAGCCCCAGCATTTT. Protein: CASSLYFGEHQPQHF.